The 25 T cell receptor beta chains reported below all come from one sample, sequenced in a study of shared clonotypes between healthy human individuals (dated by TCRdb to the early 2020s). Library preparation was by the immunoSEQ multiplex PCR assay. TCRdb mirrors the immuneACCESS table, restricted to in-frame sequences. Some clones are absent from its copies; in checked studies, under half trace to an unresolved V gene, and the reason for the others is unknown. This sample has roughly 2.5 million clones in its table, and roughly nine tenths of those were observed once. Roughly 0.13% of the sample is held by the ten biggest clonotypes. The sequencing sample was made of naive CD4+ T cells sorted from blood. In the paper's terms, the cell subset or site label means: CD45RA+ positively selected. Receptors were obtained from a young man in good health.

The chain couples TRBV25-1 to TRBJ2-5; D remains unclear. V was clipped by 3 bases and J by 11 bases, with 13 bases between them. CDR3 length: 12 residues. CDR1 MGHDK and CDR2 SYGVNS come from the germline V gene. The CDR3 coding sequence is TGTGCCAGCAGTGACGCCCTACGTGGGCAGTACTTC. Translation gives CASSDALRGQYF.

The V and J genes are TRBV9 and TRBJ2-1; no clear D. The V and J ends lost 6 bases and 8 bases respectively, with 15 bases between them. The CDR3 is made up of 13 amino acids. Germline lookup yields CDR1 SGDLS and CDR2 YYNGEE. CDR3 DNA: TGTGCCAGCATGGTTCCCAGCTCCCATGAGCAGTTCTTC. It is translated as CASMVPSSHEQFF.

The V call is TRBV5-1, the J call TRBJ2-3; TRBD2 matches 10 bases. The CDR3 has 15 residues. Per germline, CDR1 SGHRS and CDR2 YFSETQ. V gave up 4 bases and J gave up 3 bases; unmatched junction bases: 5. The CDR3 region is CASSPAGGYTDTQYF. The CDR3 DNA reads as TGCGCCAGCAGCCCAGCGGGAGGGTATACAGATACGCAGTATTTT.

Notes on this clone: Other DNA sequences in this specimen translate into the identical CDR3. The rearrangement links TRBV27 to TRBJ1-6; D unresolved. CDR1 is MNHEY, CDR2 SMNVEV, per germline (reference sequence). CDR3 length: 12 amino acids. Trimming took off 3 bases at V and 10 bases at J, with 7 bases between the two ends. In DNA form, the CDR3 reads TGTGCCAGCAGTTTGCGGGAATCACCCCTCCACTTT. Amino acid sequence: CASSLRESPLHF.

This clone was counted a single time. The genes are TRBV28 and TRBJ1-4; D gene uncertain. The germline V gene has CDR1 MDHEN and CDR2 SYDVKM. This CDR3 contains 12 residues. V shed 3 bases and J shed 8 bases, with 7 bases lying between them. CDR3 nucleotide sequence: TGTGCCAGCAGTTTTTATAAGGAAAAACTGTTTTTT. Its translation is CASSFYKEKLFF.

This clone appeared once. The V gene is TRBV21-1, the J gene TRBJ1-5. TRBV21-1 is a pseudogene segment. The CDR3 has 16 residues. The CDR3 DNA is TGTGCCAGCAGCAAACGCCCCGGGACGCCAAATCAGCCCCAGCATTTT. It specifies CASSKRPGTPNQPQHF.

The CDR3 here is CAISEGEVAGQDTQYF. The CDR3 DNA is TGTGCCATCAGTGAAGGTGAGGTAGCGGGGCAGGATACGCAGTATTTT. This rearrangement joins TRBV10-3 to TRBJ2-3; 8 bases line up with TRBD2. The CDR3 covers 16 residues. The junction had 11 bases not matched to a gene; V was cut back by 3 bases and J by 6 bases. Germline V gene lookup returns CDR1 ENHRY and CDR2 SYGVKD.

The chain recombines TRBV5-4 with TRBJ2-4; 10 bases match TRBD2. The germline gives CDR1 SGHNT, CDR2 YYREEE (reference sequence). CDR3 length: 14 amino acids. J gave up 6 bases and V 4 bases, and 4 bases lay outside the gene matches. CDR3 nucleotide sequence: TGTGCCAGCAGCGCCTGGACTAGCGGAAACATTCAGTACTTC. Translated, it gives CASSAWTSGNIQYF.

This chain uses TRBV7-9 with TRBJ2-7, with D possibly called TRBD1 or TRBD2 (5 bases each). Germline V gene data show CDR1 as SEHNR and CDR2 as FQNEAQ (reference sequence). CDR3 length equals 16 residues. V was cut by 0 bases and J by 3 bases, with 15 bases left in between. The CDR3 loop reads CASSLALRELVYEQYF. DNA of the CDR3: TGTGCCAGCAGCTTAGCCCTCAGGGAACTAGTCTACGAGCAGTACTTC.

A single count supports this clone. The chain employs TRBV5-1 and TRBJ2-3; possibly TRBD2 for D (7 bases). There are 14 residues in the CDR3. V shed 5 bases and J shed 4 bases, with 14 bases lying between them. The germline gives CDR1 SGHRS, CDR2 YFSETQ. The CDR3, as DNA: TGCGCCAGCAGGCCATGGGGGGGCTCAGATACGCAGTATTTT. It is translated as CASRPWGGSDTQYF.

The CDR3 DNA reads TGTGCCAGCAGTGGTGGACAGGCGTATAGCTCCTACGAGCAGTACTTC. Translating gives CASSGGQAYSSYEQYF. The V and J genes are TRBV2 and TRBJ2-7; 7 bases fit TRBD1. Losses at the gene ends were 4 bases for V and 0 bases for J; bases not matched to a gene: 9. CDR3 size: 16 residues. Germline V gene data show CDR1 as SNHLY and CDR2 as FYNNEI.

The V and J genes are TRBV7-9 and TRBJ2-1; D is undetermined. V lost 2 bases to trimming and J lost 0 bases, with 11 bases between them. Per the germline V gene, CDR1 is SEHNR and CDR2 is FQNEAQ (reference sequence). The CDR3 sequence is 16 residues long. In nucleotides, the CDR3 is TGTGCCAGCAGCTTAACACGGTTCAGCTCCTACAATGAGCAGTTCTTC. Translation: CASSLTRFSSYNEQFF.

The V and J genes are TRBV12-5 and TRBJ2-1; D is unresolved. Germline CDR1 is LGHNT and CDR2 is FRNRAP. With 2 bases removed from V and 7 bases from J, the gap between germline ends came to 12 bases. This CDR3 comprises 14 residues. The CDR3 sequence: CASGLLDSWNEQFF. CDR3 nucleotides: TGTGCTAGTGGTTTGCTCGATTCGTGGAATGAGCAGTTCTTC.

This rearrangement joins TRBV5-1 to TRBJ2-4, with TRBD1 matching 8 bases. Germline lookup yields CDR1 SGHRS and CDR2 YFSETQ. The CDR3 loop spans 13 amino acids. V lost 3 bases and J lost 8; bases outside the gene matches: 4. The CDR3 bases are TGCGCCAGCAGCTCACCACAGGGGGACATTCAGTACTTC. Translation gives CASSSPQGDIQYF.

V gene TRBV7-2 combines with J gene TRBJ1-5; D is ambiguous. Trimming removed 5 bases at V and 4 bases at J, with 9 bases between. CDR3 length equals 13 residues. CDR1 is SGHTA and CDR2 is FQGNSA in the germline V gene. In DNA, the CDR3 is TGTGCCAGCAGCCGTTCGCCGAATCAGCCCCAGCATTTT. Translated: CASSRSPNQPQHF. Full variable domain (missing parts from reference TRBV7-2 and TRBJ1-5): GAGVSQSPSNKVTEKGKDVELRCDPISGHTALYWYRQSLGQGLEFLIYFQGNSAPDKSGLPSDRFSAERTGGSVSTLTIQRTQQEDSAVYLCASSRSPNQPQHFGDGTRLSIL.

The rearrangement uses TRBV11-2 and TRBJ2-2; a possible D gene is TRBD2 (6 bases). Germline V gene lookup returns CDR1 SGHAT and CDR2 FQNNGV. The length of the CDR3 is 15 residues. V lost 6 bases and J 3 bases, leaving 14 bases between the germline ends. The CDR3 DNA is TGTGCCAGCAGGTCGGTGGAGGGAGACACCGGGGAGCTGTTTTTT. Its translation: CASRSVEGDTGELFF.

The chain joins TRBV18 to TRBJ1-2; D unresolved. There are 12 residues in the CDR3. V was clipped by 3 bases and J by 8 bases, with 10 bases between them. The germline gives CDR1 KGHSH, CDR2 LQKENI. In DNA form, the CDR3 reads TGTGCCAGCTCACCGTCCGCGGAGGGCTACACCTTC. It encodes CASSPSAEGYTF.

This clone was recorded a few times. This chain uses TRBV7-9 with TRBJ1-1, with D hard to call. There are 13 residues in the CDR3. Trimming shortened V by 5 bases and J by 4 bases, and 11 bases separated the two germline ends. Germline assignment: CDR1 SEHNR and CDR2 FQNEAQ (reference sequence). The CDR3 DNA reads as TGTGCCAGCAGCCCCGAGGAATCCACTGAAGCTTTCTTT. This translates into CASSPEESTEAFF.

The chain is built from TRBV7-9 and TRBJ1-3; D is perhaps TRBD1 (6 bases). This CDR3 contains 15 residues. Trimming left V 5 bases short and J 2 bases short, with 13 bases between. From germline, CDR1 is SEHNR and CDR2 FQNEAQ (reference sequence). CDR3 coding DNA: TGTGCCAGCAGCCGAACAGGGATCCCTGGAAACACCATATATTTT. This encodes CASSRTGIPGNTIYF.

V gene TRBV28 combines with J gene TRBJ2-5; D not resolved. The CDR3 has 16 amino acids. The ends were cut back, 5 bases at V and 1 base at J, with 17 bases in the middle. Germline V CDR1 and CDR2: MDHEN, SYDVKM. The DNA of the CDR3 is TGTGCCAGCAGTGCAAAAAACTGGACCCCCCAAGAGACCCAGTACTTC. It yields the protein CASSAKNWTPQETQYF.

CDR3 loop: CAWSANYEQYF. The CDR3 DNA reads as TGTGCCTGGAGTGCCAACTACGAGCAGTACTTC. The chain employs TRBV30 and TRBJ2-7; D gene unclear. Germline V gives CDR1 GTSNPN, CDR2 SVGIG (reference sequence). V dropped 1 base and J dropped 3 bases, with 4 bases sitting between them. The CDR3 is 11 residues long. The full variable domain, its missing parts supplied by reference TRBV30 and TRBJ2-7, is SQTIHQWPATLVQPVGSPLSLECTVEGTSNPNLYWYRQAAGRGLQLLFYSVGIGQISSEVPQNLSASRPQDRQFILSSKKLLLSDSGFYLCAWSANYEQYFGPGTRLTVT.

On this clone: The same CDR3 is also encoded by other DNA sequences in this sample. The chain is built from TRBV2 and TRBJ1-6; 10 bases line up with TRBD1. The trim removed 6 bases at V and 10 bases at J, leaving 3 bases unmatched. CDR1 is SNHLY and CDR2 is FYNNEI in the germline V gene. CDR3 length: 13 residues. DNA of the CDR3: TGTGCCAGCAGCGGACAGGGGGACTCACCCCTCCACTTT. Its protein product is CASSGQGDSPLHF.

V gene TRBV5-6 combines with J gene TRBJ1-1; tentatively, D is TRBD1 (5 bases). The V end lost 2 bases, the J end lost 0 bases, and 11 bases lay between the germline ends. The germline V gene encodes CDR1 SGHDT and CDR2 YYEEEE. The CDR3 spans 15 residues. The CDR3 region is CASSFQGTLNTEAFF. The CDR3 DNA follows: TGTGCCAGCAGCTTTCAGGGAACTTTGAACACTGAAGCTTTCTTT.

The chain links TRBV5-1 to TRBJ2-1; TRBD2 matches 11 bases. J gave up 7 bases and V 1 base, and 7 bases lay outside the gene matches. This CDR3 region has 16 residues. Per the germline V gene, CDR1 is SGHRS and CDR2 is YFSETQ. In nucleotides, the CDR3 is TGCGCCAGCAGCTTGTCCCTAGCGGGGGGCGGTAATGAGCAGTTCTTC. It encodes CASSLSLAGGGNEQFF.

A single count supports this clone. The chain joins TRBV5-1 to TRBJ2-7, with 8 bases that match TRBD2. J was trimmed by 5 bases and V by 4 bases; bases with no gene match: 11. This CDR3 contains 15 residues. Per germline, CDR1 SGHRS and CDR2 YFSETQ. The CDR3 nucleotides are TGCGCCAGCAGCCATACTAGTGACGGGAGGGACGAGCAGTACTTC. The encoded protein is CASSHTSDGRDEQYF.